This TCR beta chain originates from a study of T cell responses to AZD1222 COVID-19 vaccine. Study-wide findings and caveats: At baseline, just five to seven AZD1222 recipients tested seropositive.

On this clone: Its antigen is as yet unknown.

Using immunoSEQ multiplex PCR, the repertoire was profiled, and TCRdb retains in-frame clones only, with some absent. The table lists over 150,000 clones, almost 90% of them singletons, with around a tenth in the top ten. The germline V gene encodes CDR1 SGHRS and CDR2 YFSETQ. Trimming removed 1 base from V and 2 bases from J, with 3 bases in between. This CDR3 contains 12 residues. The clonotype comes from an adult who received the AZD1222 COVID-19 vaccine. The sample in question was peripheral blood, obtained 28 days after the second AZD1222 dose. The rearrangement joins TRBV5-1 to TRBJ2-5; D call uncertain. The CDR3 region is CASSLSQETQYF. As DNA, the CDR3 is TGCGCCAGCAGCTTGTCGCAAGAGACCCAGTACTTC.